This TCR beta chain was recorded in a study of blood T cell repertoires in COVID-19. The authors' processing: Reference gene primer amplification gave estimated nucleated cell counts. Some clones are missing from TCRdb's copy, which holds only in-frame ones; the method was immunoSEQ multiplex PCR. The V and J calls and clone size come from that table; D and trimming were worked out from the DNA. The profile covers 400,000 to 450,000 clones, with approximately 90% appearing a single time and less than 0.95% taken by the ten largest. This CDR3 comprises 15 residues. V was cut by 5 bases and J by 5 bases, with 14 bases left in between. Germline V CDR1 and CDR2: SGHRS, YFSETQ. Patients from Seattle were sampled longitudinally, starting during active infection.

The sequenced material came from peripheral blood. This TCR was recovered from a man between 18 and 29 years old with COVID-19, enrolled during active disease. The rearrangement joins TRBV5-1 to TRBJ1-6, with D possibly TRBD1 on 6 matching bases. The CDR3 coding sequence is TGCGCCAGCAGGACACAGGGAATGGATAATTCACCCCTCCACTTT. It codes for CASRTQGMDNSPLHF.